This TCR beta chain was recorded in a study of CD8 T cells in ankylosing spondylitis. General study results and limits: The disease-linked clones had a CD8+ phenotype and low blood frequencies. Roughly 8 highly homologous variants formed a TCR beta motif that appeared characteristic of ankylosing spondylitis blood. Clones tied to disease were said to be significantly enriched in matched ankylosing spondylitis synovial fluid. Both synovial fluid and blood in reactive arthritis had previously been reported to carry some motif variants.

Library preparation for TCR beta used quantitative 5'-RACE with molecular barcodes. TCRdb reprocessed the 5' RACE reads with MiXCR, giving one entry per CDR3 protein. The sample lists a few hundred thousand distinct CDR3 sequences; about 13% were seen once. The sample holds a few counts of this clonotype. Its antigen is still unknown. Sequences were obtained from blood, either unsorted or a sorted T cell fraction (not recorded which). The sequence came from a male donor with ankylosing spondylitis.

This CDR3 is CSGWGGGEKLFF. CDR3 nucleotide sequence: TGCAGCGGTTGGGGTGGGGGGGAAAAACTGTTTTTT. J is TRBJ1-4 and V is TRBV29-1; TRBD1 might be the D (5 bases). Germline CDR1 and CDR2: SQVTM and ANQGSEA. This CDR3 is 12 amino acids long. The germline V and J ends were trimmed by 7 bases and 8 bases, with 14 bases remaining between them.